Listed below are T cell receptor beta chains from one sample, sequenced in a study of fetal regulatory T cell absence and autoimmunity. The assay was immunoSEQ multiplex PCR, and TCRdb's table has in-frame clones only and misses some. The top ten clones hold 0.41% of a sample with about 50,000 clones, about 86% of them seen once. The sample taken for sequencing was cord blood. Every receptor here comes from a newborn boy with IPEX syndrome. Both conserved end residues are part of each CDR3. Fields, in order: CDR3 protein, V gene, D gene, clone size. The D gene is left open where the match is weak. Expanded clones get a size class; other rows say once, few or many, or leave the size out.

CASSVDPGYQPQHF,TRBV9,NA,NA
CASSPGTGAYEQYF,TRBV13,TRBD1,NA
CASGDRGPKGTDTQYF,TRBV5-4,TRBD1,NA
CASRYRDRESDTQYF,TRBV4-2,TRBD1,once
CASSPVPEDRGAFARETQYF,TRBV27,TRBD1,NA
CASSLGTPTDTQYF,TRBV11-3,NA,NA
CASSYSGVGETQYF,TRBV6-5,NA,NA
CASSLAGSNQPQHF,TRBV6-6,NA,NA
CASSLTRQRGTEAFF,TRBV27,NA,NA
CASSQALLKGIAVGYNEQFF,TRBV4-3,NA,NA
CASSLTRGAKNIQYF,TRBV19,NA,NA
CASTARTGILNSPLHF,TRBV27,TRBD1,NA
CASSPRLAGNQETQYF,TRBV18,TRBD2,NA
CASSTDREYNSPLHF,TRBV19,TRBD1,NA
CAWGRRGRAGDTQYF,TRBV30,NA,NA
CAIMGSAQDTQYF,TRBV10-3,NA,NA
CASSSKGPNYGYTF,TRBV11-2,NA,NA
CASSYGGTEFSYEQYF,TRBV6-5,NA,NA
CASSPQGRGSEKLFF,TRBV9,NA,once
CASSLKGSYNSPLHF,TRBV5-4,NA,NA
CASSSPIMNTEAFF,TRBV11-2,NA,NA
CASSSPTGVNGYTF,TRBV6-6,TRBD1,NA
CASSVLVSTDTQYF,TRBV9,NA,NA
CASSFSGNTIYF,TRBV7-9,NA,NA
CASSHDRDSGNTIYF,TRBV6-1,TRBD1,NA
CASSHRRDRPNNEQFF,TRBV23-1,NA,NA
CASSGTSGGRAGELFF,TRBV6-1,TRBD2,NA
CASSKAGGPENEQFF,TRBV9,TRBD2,NA
CASSPQSNTQYF,TRBV5-4,NA,NA
CASIQGGYGYTF,TRBV2,NA,few
CASRLKGPLNEQFF,TRBV11-3,NA,NA
CATSRDRPDIYGYTF,TRBV15,NA,NA
CASSQDKSGGQGKKLFF,TRBV4-1,TRBD1,NA
CASSPGLAGAQETQYF,TRBV11-3,TRBD2,NA
CASSLGTGVDTEAFF,TRBV5-1,TRBD1,NA